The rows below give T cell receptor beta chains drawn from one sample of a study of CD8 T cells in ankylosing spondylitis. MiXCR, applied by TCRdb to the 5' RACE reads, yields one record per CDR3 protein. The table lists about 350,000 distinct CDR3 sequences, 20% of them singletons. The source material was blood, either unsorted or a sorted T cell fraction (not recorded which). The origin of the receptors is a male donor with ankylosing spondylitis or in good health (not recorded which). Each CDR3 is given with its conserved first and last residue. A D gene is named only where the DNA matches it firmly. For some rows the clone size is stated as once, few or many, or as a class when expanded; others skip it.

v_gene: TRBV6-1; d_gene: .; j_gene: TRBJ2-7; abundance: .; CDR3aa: CASSDGTSSYEQYF; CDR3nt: TGTGCCAGCAGTGATGGGACAAGCTCCTACGAGCAGTACTTC
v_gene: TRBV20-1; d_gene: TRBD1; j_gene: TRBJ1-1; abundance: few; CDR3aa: CSADRGRNSEAFF; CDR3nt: TGCAGTGCCGACAGGGGGCGAAACTCTGAAGCTTTCTTT
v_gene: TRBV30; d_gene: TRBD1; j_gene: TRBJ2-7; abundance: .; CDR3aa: CACSKPRGLNEQYF; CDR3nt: TGTGCCTGTTCTAAACCCAGGGGGCTTAACGAGCAGTACTTC
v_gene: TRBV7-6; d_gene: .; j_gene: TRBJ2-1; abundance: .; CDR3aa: CASSLFPRTAYNEQFF; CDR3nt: TGTGCCAGCAGCTTATTCCCCCGGACAGCCTACAATGAGCAGTTCTTC
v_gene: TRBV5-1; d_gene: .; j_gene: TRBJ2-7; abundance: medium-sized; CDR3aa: CASRPFSGEYEQYF; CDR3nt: TGCGCCAGCAGACCGTTCTCCGGGGAATACGAGCAGTACTTC
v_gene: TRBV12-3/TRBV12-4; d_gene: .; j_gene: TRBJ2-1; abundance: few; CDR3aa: CASSFSHLNEQFF; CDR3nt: TGTGCCAGCAGTTTCAGCCACCTCAATGAGCAGTTCTTC
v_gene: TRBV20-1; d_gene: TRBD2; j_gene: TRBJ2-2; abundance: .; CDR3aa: CSAPPSGLAGTGELFF; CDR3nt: TGCAGTGCTCCGCCCTCGGGACTAGCGGGGACCGGGGAGCTGTTTTTT
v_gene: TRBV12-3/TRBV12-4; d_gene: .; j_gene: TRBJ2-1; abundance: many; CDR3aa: CASSWDRYNEQFF; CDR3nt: TGTGCCAGCAGTTGGGACCGCTACAATGAGCAGTTCTTC
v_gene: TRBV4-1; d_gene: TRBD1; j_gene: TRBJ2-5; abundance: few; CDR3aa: CASSQGWTGLQETQYF; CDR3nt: TGCGCCAGCAGCCAAGGGTGGACAGGGCTCCAAGAGACCCAGTACTTC
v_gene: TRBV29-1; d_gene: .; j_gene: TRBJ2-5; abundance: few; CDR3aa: CSARADQETQYF; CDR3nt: TGCAGCGCCCGAGCAGACCAAGAGACCCAGTACTTC
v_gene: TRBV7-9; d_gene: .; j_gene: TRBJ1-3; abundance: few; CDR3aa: CASSRDFSGNTIYF; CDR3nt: TGTGCCAGCAGCCGGGACTTCTCTGGAAACACCATATATTTT
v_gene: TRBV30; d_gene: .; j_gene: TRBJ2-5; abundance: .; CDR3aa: CAWSGGHQETQYF; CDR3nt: TGTGCCTGGAGTGGGGGACATCAAGAGACCCAGTACTTC
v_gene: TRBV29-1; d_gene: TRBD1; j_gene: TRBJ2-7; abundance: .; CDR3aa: CSVGDRATSYEQYF; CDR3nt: TGCAGCGTTGGGGACAGGGCTACCTCCTACGAGCAGTACTTC
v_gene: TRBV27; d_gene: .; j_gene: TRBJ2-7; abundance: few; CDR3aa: CASSWTASSYEQYF; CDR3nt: TGTGCCAGCAGTTGGACGGCTAGCTCCTACGAGCAGTACTTC
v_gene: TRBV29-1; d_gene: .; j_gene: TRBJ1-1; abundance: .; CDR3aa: CSVDPGMNTEAFF; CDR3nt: TGCAGCGTTGACCCGGGCATGAACACTGAAGCTTTCTTT
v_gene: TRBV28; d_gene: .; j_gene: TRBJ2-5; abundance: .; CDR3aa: CASGNPLVGEETQYF; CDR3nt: TGTGCCAGCGGGAATCCTTTGGTGGGAGAGGAGACCCAGTACTTC
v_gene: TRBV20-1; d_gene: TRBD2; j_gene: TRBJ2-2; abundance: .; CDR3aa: CSARPGLAGLNTGELFF; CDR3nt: TGCAGTGCTAGACCGGGACTAGCGGGGCTGAACACCGGGGAGCTGTTTTTT
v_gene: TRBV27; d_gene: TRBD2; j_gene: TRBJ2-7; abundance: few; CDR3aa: CASRYSGGGYEQYF; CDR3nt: TGTGCCAGCAGGTATAGCGGGGGAGGATACGAGCAGTACTTC
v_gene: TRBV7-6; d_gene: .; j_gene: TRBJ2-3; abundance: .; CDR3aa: CASSTLVGGTDTQYF; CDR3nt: TGTGCCAGCAGCACCCTGGTAGGAGGTACAGATACGCAGTATTTT
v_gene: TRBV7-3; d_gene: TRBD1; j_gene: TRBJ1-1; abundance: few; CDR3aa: CASSLRGGRTEAFF; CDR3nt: TGTGCCAGCAGCTTACGAGGGGGCAGGACTGAAGCTTTCTTT
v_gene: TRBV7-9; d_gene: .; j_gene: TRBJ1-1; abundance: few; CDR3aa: CASSLGAARTEAFF; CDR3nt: TGTGCCAGCAGCCTCGGGGCAGCCCGAACTGAAGCTTTCTTT
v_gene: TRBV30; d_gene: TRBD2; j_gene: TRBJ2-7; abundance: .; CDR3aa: CAWSRGAGVEQYF; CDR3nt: TGTGCCTGGAGTCGGGGAGCGGGGGTCGAGCAGTACTTC
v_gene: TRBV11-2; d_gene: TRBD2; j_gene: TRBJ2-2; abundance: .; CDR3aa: CASSARRAGGTGELFF; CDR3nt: TGTGCCAGCAGCGCCCGTCGAGCGGGAGGCACCGGGGAGCTGTTTTTT
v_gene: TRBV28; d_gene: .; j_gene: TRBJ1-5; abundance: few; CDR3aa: CASSPRYKGRAFTNQPQHF; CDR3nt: TGTGCCAGCAGTCCCCGGTACAAGGGGAGGGCCTTCACCAATCAGCCCCAGCATTTT
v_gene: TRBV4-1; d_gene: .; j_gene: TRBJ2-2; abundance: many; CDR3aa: CASSQMGTEFNTGELFF; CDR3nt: TGCGCCAGCAGCCAAATGGGGACGGAGTTCAACACCGGGGAGCTGTTTTTT
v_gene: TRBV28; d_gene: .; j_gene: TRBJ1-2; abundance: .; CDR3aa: CASTISPGNSFGYTF; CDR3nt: TGTGCCAGCACGATAAGTCCAGGGAATTCATTTGGCTACACCTTC
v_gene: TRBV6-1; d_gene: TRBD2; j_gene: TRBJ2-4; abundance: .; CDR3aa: CASASGGELAKNIQYF; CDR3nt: TGTGCCAGCGCGAGCGGGGGCGAACTAGCCAAAAACATTCAGTACTTC
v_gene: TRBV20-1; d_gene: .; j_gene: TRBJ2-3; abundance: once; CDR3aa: CSAQSLSEGGYTDTQYF; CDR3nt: TGCAGTGCCCAATCCCTTTCAGAAGGGGGTTACACAGATACGCAGTATTTT
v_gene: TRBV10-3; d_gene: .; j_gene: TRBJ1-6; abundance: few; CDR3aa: CAITYRAHWISYNSPLHF; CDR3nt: TGTGCCATCACCTATCGGGCGCATTGGATCTCCTATAATTCACCCCTCCACTTT
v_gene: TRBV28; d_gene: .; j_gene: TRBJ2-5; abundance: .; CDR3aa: CASSRLQETQYF; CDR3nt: TGTGCCAGCAGCCGACTCCAAGAGACCCAGTACTTC
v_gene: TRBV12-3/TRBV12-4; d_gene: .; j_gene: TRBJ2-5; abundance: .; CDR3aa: CASSPPGPNPPETQYF; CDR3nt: TGTGCCAGCAGTCCCCCCGGACCTAACCCTCCAGAGACCCAGTACTTC
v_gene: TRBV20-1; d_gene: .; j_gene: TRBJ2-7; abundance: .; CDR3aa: CSARDLRAAPYEQYF; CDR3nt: TGCAGTGCTAGAGATCTCCGGGCAGCTCCCTACGAGCAGTACTTC
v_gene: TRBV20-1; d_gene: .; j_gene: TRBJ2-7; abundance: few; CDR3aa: CSASVTGITYEQYF; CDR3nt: TGCAGTGCTAGCGTGACGGGGATAACCTACGAGCAGTACTTC
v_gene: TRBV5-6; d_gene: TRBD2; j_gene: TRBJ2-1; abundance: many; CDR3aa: CASSLATSGYNEQFF; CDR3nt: TGTGCCAGCAGCTTGGCGACTAGCGGTTACAATGAGCAGTTCTTC
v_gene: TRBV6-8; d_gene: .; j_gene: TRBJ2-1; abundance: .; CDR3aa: CASRTIHRESNYNEQFF; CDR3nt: TGTGCCAGCAGAACCATTCACAGGGAGTCCAACTACAATGAGCAGTTCTTC
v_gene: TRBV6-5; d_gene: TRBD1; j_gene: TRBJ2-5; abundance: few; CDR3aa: CASSYFQDRVQETQYF; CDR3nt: TGTGCCAGCAGTTACTTCCAGGACAGGGTTCAAGAGACCCAGTACTTC
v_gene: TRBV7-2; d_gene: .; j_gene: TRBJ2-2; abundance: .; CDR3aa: CASSFVNTPRDTGELFF; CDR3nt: TGTGCCAGCAGCTTCGTTAATACCCCCAGGGACACCGGGGAGCTGTTTTTT
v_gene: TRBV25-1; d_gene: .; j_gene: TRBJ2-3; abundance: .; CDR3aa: CASSDYIDNTQYF; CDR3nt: TGTGCCAGCAGTGACTACATCGACAATACGCAGTATTTT
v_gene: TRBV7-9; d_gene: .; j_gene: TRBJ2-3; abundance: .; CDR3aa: CASSLKGTDTQYF; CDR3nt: TGTGCCAGCAGCTTGAAGGGCACAGATACGCAGTATTTT
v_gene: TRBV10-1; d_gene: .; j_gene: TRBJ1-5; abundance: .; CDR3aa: CASSERKNQPQHF; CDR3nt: TGCGCCAGCAGTGAACGGAAAAATCAGCCCCAGCATTTT
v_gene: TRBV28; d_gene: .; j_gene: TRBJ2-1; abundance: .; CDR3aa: CASSFLRQPFF; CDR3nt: TGTGCCAGCAGTTTTCTCCGGCAGCCGTTCTTC
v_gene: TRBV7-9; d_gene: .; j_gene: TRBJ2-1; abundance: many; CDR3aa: CASSLDGNEQFF; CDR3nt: TGTGCCAGCAGTTTAGACGGGAATGAGCAGTTCTTC
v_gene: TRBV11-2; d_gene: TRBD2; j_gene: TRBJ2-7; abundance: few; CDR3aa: CASSFGLVYEQYF; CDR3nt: TGTGCCAGCAGCTTCGGACTAGTCTACGAGCAGTACTTC
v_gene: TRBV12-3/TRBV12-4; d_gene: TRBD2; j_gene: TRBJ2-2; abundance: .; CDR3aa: CASTGGGEITGELFF; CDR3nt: TGTGCCAGCACCGGCGGGGGGGAAATCACCGGGGAGCTGTTTTTT
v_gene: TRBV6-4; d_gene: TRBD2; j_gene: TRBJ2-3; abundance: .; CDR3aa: CASSEQTSGVDTQYF; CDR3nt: TGTGCCAGCAGTGAACAAACTAGCGGGGTGGATACGCAGTATTTT
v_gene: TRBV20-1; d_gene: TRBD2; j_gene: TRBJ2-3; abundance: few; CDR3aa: CSARETSGGPTSDTQYF; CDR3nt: TGCAGTGCTAGAGAAACTAGCGGGGGGCCGACGTCAGATACGCAGTATTTT
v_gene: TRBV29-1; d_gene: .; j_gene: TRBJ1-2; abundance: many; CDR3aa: CSVPRSHVGLDYTF; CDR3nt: TGCAGCGTCCCTAGGTCACACGTCGGGCTTGACTACACCTTC
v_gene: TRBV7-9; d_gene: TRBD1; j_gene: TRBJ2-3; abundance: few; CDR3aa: CASSHRDSPTDTQYF; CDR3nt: TGTGCCAGCAGCCACCGGGACAGCCCCACAGATACGCAGTATTTT
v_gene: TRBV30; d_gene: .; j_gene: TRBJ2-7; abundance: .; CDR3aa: CAWSEQASYEQYF; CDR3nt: TGTGCCTGGAGTGAACAGGCCTCCTACGAGCAGTACTTC
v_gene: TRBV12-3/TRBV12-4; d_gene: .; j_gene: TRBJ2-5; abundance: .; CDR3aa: CASSLGRGREETQYF; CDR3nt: TGTGCCAGCAGTTTGGGCAGGGGGAGGGAAGAGACCCAGTACTTC
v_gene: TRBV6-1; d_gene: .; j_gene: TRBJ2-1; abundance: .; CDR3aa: CASNPPGPRYNEQFF; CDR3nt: TGTGCCAGCAACCCACCGGGCCCTCGTTACAATGAGCAGTTCTTC
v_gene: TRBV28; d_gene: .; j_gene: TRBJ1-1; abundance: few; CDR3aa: CASSPYGGNTEAFF; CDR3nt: TGTGCCAGCAGTCCTTATGGGGGGAACACTGAAGCTTTCTTT
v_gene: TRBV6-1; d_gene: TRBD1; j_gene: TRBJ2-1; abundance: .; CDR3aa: CASRPGTGAYNEQFF; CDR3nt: TGTGCCAGCAGACCCGGGACAGGGGCCTACAATGAGCAGTTCTTC
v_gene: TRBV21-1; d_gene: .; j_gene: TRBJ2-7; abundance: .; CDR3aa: CASVNVRTYEQYF; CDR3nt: TGTGCCAGTGTGAATGTGCGCACCTACGAGCAGTACTTC
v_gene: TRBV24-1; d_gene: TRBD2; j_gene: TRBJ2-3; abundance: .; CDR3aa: CATSGGYTDTQYF; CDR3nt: TGTGCCACCTCGGGGGGATACACAGATACGCAGTATTTT
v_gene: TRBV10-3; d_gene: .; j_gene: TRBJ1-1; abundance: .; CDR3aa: CAITQDLNTEAFF; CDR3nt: TGTGCCATAACACAGGACTTGAACACTGAAGCTTTCTTT
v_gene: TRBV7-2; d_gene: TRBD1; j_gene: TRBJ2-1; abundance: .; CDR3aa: CASSSRDRGVYEQFF; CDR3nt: TGTGCCAGCAGCTCCCGGGACAGGGGGGTCTATGAGCAGTTCTTC